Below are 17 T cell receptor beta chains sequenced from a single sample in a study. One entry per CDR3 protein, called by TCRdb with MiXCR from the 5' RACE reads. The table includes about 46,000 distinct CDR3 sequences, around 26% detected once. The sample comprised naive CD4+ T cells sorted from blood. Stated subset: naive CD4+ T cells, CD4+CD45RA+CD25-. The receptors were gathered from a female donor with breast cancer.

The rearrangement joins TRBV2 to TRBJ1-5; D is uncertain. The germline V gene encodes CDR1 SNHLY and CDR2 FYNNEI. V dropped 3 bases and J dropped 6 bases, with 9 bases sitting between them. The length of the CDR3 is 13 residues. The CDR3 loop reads CASSEDRRQPQHF. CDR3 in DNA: TGTGCCAGCAGTGAGGATAGGCGTCAGCCCCAGCATTTT.

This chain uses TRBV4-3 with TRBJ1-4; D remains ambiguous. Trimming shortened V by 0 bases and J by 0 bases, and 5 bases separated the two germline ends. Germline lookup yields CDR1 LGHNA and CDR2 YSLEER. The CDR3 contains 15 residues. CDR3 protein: CASSQDLATNEKLFF. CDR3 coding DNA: TGCGCCAGCAGCCAAGATTTGGCAACTAATGAAAAACTGTTTTTT.

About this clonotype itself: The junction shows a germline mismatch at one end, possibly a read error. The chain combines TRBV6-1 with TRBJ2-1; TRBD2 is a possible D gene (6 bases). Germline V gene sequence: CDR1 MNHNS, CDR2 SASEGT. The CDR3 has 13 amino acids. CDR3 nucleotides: TGTGCCAGCAGTGAAGCGACTAGATTTGAGCGGTTCTTC. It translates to CASSEATRFERFF.

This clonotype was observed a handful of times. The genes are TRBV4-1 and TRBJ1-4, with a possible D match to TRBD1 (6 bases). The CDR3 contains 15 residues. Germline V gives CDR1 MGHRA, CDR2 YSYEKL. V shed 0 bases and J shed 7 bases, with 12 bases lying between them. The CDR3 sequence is CASSQEGAGVEKLFF. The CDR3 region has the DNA TGCGCCAGCAGCCAAGAAGGGGCAGGGGTTGAAAAACTGTTTTTT.

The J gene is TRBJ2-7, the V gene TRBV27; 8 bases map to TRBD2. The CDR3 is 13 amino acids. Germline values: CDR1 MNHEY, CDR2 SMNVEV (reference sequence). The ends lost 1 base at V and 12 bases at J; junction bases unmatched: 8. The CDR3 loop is CASSLYGGGKLYF. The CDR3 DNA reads TGTGCCAGCAGTTTATACGGGGGGGGAAAGTTGTACTTC.

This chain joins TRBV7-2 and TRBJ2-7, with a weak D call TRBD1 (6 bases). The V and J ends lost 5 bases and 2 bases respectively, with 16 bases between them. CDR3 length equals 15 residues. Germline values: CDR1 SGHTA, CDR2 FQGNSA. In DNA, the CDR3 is TGTGCCAGCAGCATAGGGGCAGGGGCCGCCTACGAGCAGTACTTC. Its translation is CASSIGAGAAYEQYF.

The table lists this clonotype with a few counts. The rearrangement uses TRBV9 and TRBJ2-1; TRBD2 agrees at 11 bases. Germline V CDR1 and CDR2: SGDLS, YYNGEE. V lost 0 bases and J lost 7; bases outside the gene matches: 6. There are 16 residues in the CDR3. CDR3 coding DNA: TGTGCCAGCAGCGTAGTCGCTAGCGGGGGGAGAAATGAGCAGTTCTTC. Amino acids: CASSVVASGGRNEQFF.

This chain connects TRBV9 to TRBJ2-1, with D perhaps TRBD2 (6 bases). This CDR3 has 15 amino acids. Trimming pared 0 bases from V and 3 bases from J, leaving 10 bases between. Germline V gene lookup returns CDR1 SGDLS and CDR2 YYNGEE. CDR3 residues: CASSVGAGIYNEQFF. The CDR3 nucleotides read TGTGCCAGCAGCGTAGGGGCGGGAATCTACAATGAGCAGTTCTTC.

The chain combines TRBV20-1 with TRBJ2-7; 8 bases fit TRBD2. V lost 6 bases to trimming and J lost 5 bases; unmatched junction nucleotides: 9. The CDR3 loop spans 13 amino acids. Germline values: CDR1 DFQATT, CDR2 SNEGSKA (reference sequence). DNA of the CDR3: TGCAGTGCCAAAGCCAGCGGGAGTCACGAGCAGTACTTC. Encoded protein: CSAKASGSHEQYF.

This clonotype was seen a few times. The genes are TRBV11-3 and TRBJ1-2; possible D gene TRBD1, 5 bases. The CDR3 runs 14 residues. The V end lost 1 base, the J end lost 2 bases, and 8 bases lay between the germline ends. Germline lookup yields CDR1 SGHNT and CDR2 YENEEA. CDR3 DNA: TGTGCCAGCAGCTTAGGTCAGGGCAACTATGGCTACACCTTC. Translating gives CASSLGQGNYGYTF.

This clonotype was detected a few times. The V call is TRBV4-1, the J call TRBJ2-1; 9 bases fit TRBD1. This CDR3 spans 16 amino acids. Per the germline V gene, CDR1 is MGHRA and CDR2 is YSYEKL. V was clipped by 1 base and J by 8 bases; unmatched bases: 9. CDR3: CASSQVITGGWDEQFF. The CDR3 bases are TGCGCCAGCAGCCAAGTCATAACAGGGGGCTGGGATGAGCAGTTCTTC.

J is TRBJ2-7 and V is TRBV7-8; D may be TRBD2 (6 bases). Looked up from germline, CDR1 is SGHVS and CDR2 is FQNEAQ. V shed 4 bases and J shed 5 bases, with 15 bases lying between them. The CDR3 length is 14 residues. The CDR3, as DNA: TGTGCCAGCAGCTCAGCCGCGAGACTAGACGAGCAGTACTTC. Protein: CASSSAARLDEQYF.

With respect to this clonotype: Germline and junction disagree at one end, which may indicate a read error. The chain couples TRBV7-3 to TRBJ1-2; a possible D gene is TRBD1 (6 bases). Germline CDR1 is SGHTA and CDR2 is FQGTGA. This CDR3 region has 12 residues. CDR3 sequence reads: CTSSLQGYGYTF. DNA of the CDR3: TGTACCAGCAGCTTACAGGGCTATGGCTACACCTTC.

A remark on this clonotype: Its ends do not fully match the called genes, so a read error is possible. As DNA, the CDR3 is TGCAGTGCTAGAGGTGGAGGACCGGAATCCCAAGGAGCTTCCTTT. It is translated as CSARGGGPESQGASF. The chain links TRBV20-1 to TRBJ1-1, with D uncertain. Per the germline V gene, CDR1 is DFQATT and CDR2 is SNEGSKA (reference sequence). The CDR3 length is 15 residues.

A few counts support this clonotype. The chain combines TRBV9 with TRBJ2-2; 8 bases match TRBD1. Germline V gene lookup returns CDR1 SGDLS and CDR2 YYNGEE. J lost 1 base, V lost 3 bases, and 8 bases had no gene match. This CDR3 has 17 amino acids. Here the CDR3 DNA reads TGTGCCAGCAGCGACACGCTACAGGGGGGGAACACCGGGGAGCTGTTTTTT. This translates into CASSDTLQGGNTGELFF.

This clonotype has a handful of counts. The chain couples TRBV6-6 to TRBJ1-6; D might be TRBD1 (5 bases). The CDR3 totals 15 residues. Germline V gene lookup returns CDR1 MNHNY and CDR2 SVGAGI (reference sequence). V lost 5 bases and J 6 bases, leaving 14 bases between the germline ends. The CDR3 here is CASSPQGGINSPLHF. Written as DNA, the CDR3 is TGTGCCAGCAGTCCCCAGGGAGGGATTAATTCACCCCTCCACTTT.

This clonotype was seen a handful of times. The CDR3 nucleotides read TGTGCCAGCATGGCGTCGGGGAGGGGGTCCTACGAGCAGTACTTC. Translated: CASMASGRGSYEQYF. The chain uses TRBV27 and TRBJ2-7, with D perhaps TRBD2 (7 bases). V lost 7 bases and J lost 1, with 17 bases in between. The CDR3 loop spans 15 amino acids. Germline V gene sequence: CDR1 MNHEY, CDR2 SMNVEV (reference sequence).